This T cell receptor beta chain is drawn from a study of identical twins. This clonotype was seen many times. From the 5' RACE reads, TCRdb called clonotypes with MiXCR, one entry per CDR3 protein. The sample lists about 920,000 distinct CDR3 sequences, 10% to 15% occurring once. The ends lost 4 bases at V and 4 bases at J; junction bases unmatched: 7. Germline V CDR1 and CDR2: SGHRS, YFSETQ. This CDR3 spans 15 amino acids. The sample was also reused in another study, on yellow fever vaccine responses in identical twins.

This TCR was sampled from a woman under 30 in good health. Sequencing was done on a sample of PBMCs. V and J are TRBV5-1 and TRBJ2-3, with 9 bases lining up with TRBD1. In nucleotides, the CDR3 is TGCGCCAGCAGCGCCCGGGACAGGGATGCAGATACGCAGTATTTT. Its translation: CASSARDRDADTQYF. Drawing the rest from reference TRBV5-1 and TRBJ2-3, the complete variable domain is KAGVTQTPRYLIKTRGQQVTLSCSPISGHRSVSWYQQTPGQGLQFLFEYFSETQRNKGNFPGRFSGRQFSNSRSEMNVSTLELGDSALYLCASSARDRDADTQYFGPGTRLTVL.